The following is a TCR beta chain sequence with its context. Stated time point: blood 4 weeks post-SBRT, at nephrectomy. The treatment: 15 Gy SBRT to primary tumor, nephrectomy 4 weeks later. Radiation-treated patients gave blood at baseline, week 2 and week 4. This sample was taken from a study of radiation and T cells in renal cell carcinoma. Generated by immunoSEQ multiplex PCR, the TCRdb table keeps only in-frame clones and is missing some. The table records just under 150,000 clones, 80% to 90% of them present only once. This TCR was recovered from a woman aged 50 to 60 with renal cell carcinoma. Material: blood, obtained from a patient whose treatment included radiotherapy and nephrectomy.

The CDR3 loop reads CASTTGGPADTQYF. The CDR3 bases are TGTGCCAGCACCACAGGGGGGCCAGCAGATACGCAGTATTTT. The chain combines TRBV7-7 with TRBJ2-3; 8 positions match TRBD1. The CDR3 runs to 14 residues. Germline loops: CDR1 SSHAT, CDR2 FNYEAQ (reference sequence). Trimming at V came to 7 bases and at J to 4 bases, leaving 7 bases not matched to a gene. The entire variable domain, with the rest obtained from reference TRBV7-7 and TRBJ2-3, is as follows: GAGVSQSPRYKVTKRGQDVTLRCDPISSHATLYWYQQALGQGPEFLTYFNYEAQPDKSGLPSDRFSAERPEGSISTLTIQRTEQRDSAMYRCASTTGGPADTQYFGPGTRLTVL.